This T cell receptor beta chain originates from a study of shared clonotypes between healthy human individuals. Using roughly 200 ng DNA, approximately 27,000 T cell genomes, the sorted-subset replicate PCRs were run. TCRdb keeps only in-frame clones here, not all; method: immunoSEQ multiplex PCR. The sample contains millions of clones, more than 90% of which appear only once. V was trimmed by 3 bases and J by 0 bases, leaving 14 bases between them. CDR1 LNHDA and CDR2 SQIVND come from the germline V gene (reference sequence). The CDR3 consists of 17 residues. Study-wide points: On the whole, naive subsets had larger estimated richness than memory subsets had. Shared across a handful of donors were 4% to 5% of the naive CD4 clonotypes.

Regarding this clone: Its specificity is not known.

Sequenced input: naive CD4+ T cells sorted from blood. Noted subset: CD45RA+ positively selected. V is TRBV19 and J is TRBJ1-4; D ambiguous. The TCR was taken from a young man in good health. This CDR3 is CASSIADGAATNEKLFF. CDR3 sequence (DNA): TGTGCCAGTAGTATCGCCGACGGAGCTGCAACTAATGAAAAACTGTTTTTT.